These T cell receptor beta chains were read from a single sample in a study of cytomegalovirus exposure and HLA in healthy donors. Data came from immunoSEQ multiplex PCR; TCRdb stores just in-frame clones and leaves some out. In the table there are about 120,000 clones, about 68% of which are singletons. The sequencing sample was made of PBMCs. Receptors originate from a woman in her 40s in good health and CMV-seropositive. The CDR3 runs from the conserved cysteine through the conserved F or W. D genes are given only for firm matches.

-	TRBV9	TRBJ2-7	CASSGLYSEQYF	TGTGCCAGCAGCGGTTTGTACTCCGAGCAGTACTTC
TRBD1	TRBV7-9	TRBJ2-5	CASRKTGEETQYF	TGTGCCAGCAGAAAGACAGGGGAAGAGACCCAGTACTTC
-	TRBV5-1	TRBJ2-2	CASSLPREFTGELFF	TGCGCCAGCAGCTTGCCACGGGAGTTCACCGGGGAGCTGTTTTTT
-	TRBV27	TRBJ2-1	CVSSFGEGHEQFF	TGTGTCAGCAGTTTTGGCGAGGGCCATGAGCAGTTCTTC
-	TRBV28	TRBJ1-4	CASSLEQTEKLFF	TGTGCCAGCAGCTTAGAACAGACTGAAAAACTGTTTTTT
TRBD1	TRBV30	TRBJ1-6	CAWRRDSLNSPLHF	TGTGCCTGGAGAAGGGACAGCTTAAATTCACCCCTCCACTTT
TRBD2	TRBV2	TRBJ2-3	CASSEGAGQTDTQYF	TGTGCCAGCAGTGAGGGAGCGGGGCAGACAGATACGCAGTATTTT
TRBD2	TRBV4-2	TRBJ2-1	CASSQAGGNNEQFF	TGTGCCAGCAGCCAAGCGGGAGGAAACAATGAGCAGTTCTTC
-	TRBV2	TRBJ1-5	CASSQGLNQPQHF	TGTGCCAGCAGTCAGGGGCTAAATCAGCCCCAGCATTTT
TRBD2	TRBV7-2	TRBJ2-1	CASSLGVVSAGGYNEQFF	TGTGCCAGCAGCTTAGGTGTAGTGTCAGCGGGAGGTTACAATGAGCAGTTCTTC